Given below is one T cell receptor beta chain in context. The sort gate was single viable CD3+CD4+CD8-CD45RO+ cells for memory CD4+ T cells. The record originates from a study of memory CD4+ T cells and cytomegalovirus serostatus. TCRdb's table, derived via immunoSEQ multiplex PCR, lists solely in-frame clones and lacks some. Here the sample spans over 65,000 clones, less than 90% being singletons. With V trimmed by 4 bases and J by 2 bases, 9 bases remained unmatched. The CDR3 totals 17 residues. Germline CDR1 and CDR2: SGHAT and FQDESV (reference sequence). This chain joins TRBV11-1 and TRBJ1-5; 9 bases match TRBD1. Sequencing was performed on memory CD4+ T cells from blood. The TCR sequence derives from an adult in good health and CMV-seronegative. DNA for the CDR3: TGTGCCAGCAGCTCAGGGGACAGGGTTTGGGGCAATCAGCCCCAGCATTTT. Residues: CASSSGDRVWGNQPQHF.